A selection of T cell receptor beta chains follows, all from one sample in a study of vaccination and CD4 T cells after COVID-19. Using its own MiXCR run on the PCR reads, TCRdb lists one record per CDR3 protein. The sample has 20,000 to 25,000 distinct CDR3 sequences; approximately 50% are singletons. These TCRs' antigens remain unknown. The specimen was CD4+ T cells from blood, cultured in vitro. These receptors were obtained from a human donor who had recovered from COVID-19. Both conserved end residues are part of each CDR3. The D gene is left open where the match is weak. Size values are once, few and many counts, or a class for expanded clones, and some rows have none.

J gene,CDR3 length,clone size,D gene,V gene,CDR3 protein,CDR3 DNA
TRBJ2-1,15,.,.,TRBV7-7,CASSLTTSSYNEQFF,TGTGCTAGCAGCTTAACGACTAGCTCCTACAATGAGCAGTTCTTC
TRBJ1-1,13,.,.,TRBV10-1,CASSGGLITEAFF,TGCGCCAGCAGTGGGGGACTTATCACTGAAGCTTTCTTT
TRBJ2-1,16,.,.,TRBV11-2,CASSLLTSLYDNEQFF,TGTGCCAGCAGCCTCCTCACTAGCCTGTATGACAATGAGCAGTTCTTC
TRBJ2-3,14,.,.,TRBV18,CASSPYSGEDTQYF,TGTGCCAGCTCACCGTATTCAGGGGAGGATACGCAGTATTTT
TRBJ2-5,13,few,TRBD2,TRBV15,CATSKRGQETQYF,TGTGCCACCAGCAAGCGGGGCCAAGAGACCCAGTACTTC
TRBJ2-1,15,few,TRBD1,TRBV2,CASSESGQGVSEQFF,TGTGCCAGCAGTGAATCGGGACAGGGGGTGAGTGAGCAGTTCTTC
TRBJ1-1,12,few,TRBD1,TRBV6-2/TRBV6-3,CASSRQGRHAFF,TGTGCCAGCAGCAGACAGGGAAGGCATGCTTTCTTT
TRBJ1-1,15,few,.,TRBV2,CASSERGIPNTEAFF,TGTGCCAGCAGTGAAAGGGGGATCCCGAACACTGAAGCTTTCTTT
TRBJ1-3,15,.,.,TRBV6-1,CASSLQGVPGNTIYF,TGTGCCAGCAGCCTACAGGGTGTACCTGGAAACACCATATATTTT
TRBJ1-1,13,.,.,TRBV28,CASRSQGSTEAFF,TGTGCCAGCAGATCACAGGGTAGCACTGAAGCTTTCTTT
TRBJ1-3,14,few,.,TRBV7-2,CASSFGARGNTIYF,TGTGCCAGCAGCTTCGGGGCTCGTGGAAACACCATATATTTT
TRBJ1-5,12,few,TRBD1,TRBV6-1,CAATTGGQPQHF,TGTGCCGCAACTACAGGGGGTCAGCCCCAGCATTTT
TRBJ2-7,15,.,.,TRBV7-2,CASSFRQTGNYEQYF,TGTGCCAGCAGCTTTAGACAGACGGGGAACTACGAGCAGTACTTC
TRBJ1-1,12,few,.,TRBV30,CAWGVGYTEAFF,TGTGCCTGGGGCGTGGGGTACACTGAAGCTTTCTTT
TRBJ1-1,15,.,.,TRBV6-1,CASRLWTVQGTEAFF,TGTGCCAGCAGACTTTGGACTGTCCAGGGCACTGAAGCTTTCTTT
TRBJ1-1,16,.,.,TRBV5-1,CASSLVSGITSTEAFF,TGCGCCAGCAGCTTGGTATCAGGAATCACTTCTACTGAAGCTTTCTTT
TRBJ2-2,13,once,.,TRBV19,CASNRVPTGELFF,TGTGCCAGTAACCGGGTCCCAACCGGGGAGCTGTTTTTT
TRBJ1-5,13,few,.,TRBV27,CASSTSLNQPQHF,TGTGCCAGCAGTACCTCTCTGAATCAGCCCCAGCATTTT
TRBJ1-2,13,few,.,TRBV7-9,CASSLEQGRGYTF,TGTGCCAGCAGCTTAGAACAGGGACGTGGCTACACCTTC
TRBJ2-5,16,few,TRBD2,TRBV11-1,CASSFTSGRGQGTQYF,TGTGCCAGCAGCTTTACCAGCGGGAGAGGACAAGGGACCCAGTACTTC
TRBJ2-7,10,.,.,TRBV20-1,CSVGLSEQYF,TGCAGTGTGGGGTTGTCCGAGCAGTACTTC
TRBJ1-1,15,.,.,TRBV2,CASSEVQGMNTEAFF,TGTGCCAGCAGTGAAGTCCAGGGGATGAACACTGAAGCTTTCTTT
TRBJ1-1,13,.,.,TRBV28,CASSLSGAAEAFF,TGTGCCAGCAGTTTATCGGGGGCGGCCGAAGCTTTCTTT
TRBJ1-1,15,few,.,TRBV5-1,CASSLLRALNTEAFF,TGCGCCAGCAGCTTGTTAAGGGCCCTGAACACTGAAGCTTTCTTT
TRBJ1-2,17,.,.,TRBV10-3,CAISESTWQAANYGYTF,TGTGCCATCAGTGAGTCGACTTGGCAGGCAGCTAACTATGGCTACACCTTC
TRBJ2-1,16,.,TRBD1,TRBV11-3,CASSSRPGQAINEQFF,TGTGCCAGCAGCTCACGTCCGGGACAGGCGATCAATGAGCAGTTCTTC
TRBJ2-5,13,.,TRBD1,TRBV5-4,CASSWGQGETQYF,TGTGCCAGCAGCTGGGGACAGGGGGAGACCCAGTACTTC